This T cell receptor beta chain was captured by sequencing in a study of OX40 agonist ivuxolimab in advanced cancers. Study-wide results and limits: Undetermined was the antigen specificity of the expanded peripheral T cells.

J was trimmed by 4 bases and V by 2 bases; bases with no gene match: 11. The V gene's germline CDR1 is KGHSH and CDR2 LQKENI. The CDR3 loop spans 17 amino acids. The repertoire was sequenced with immunoSEQ multiplex PCR; TCRdb's copy has only in-frame clones and lacks some. The data contain around 39,000 clones, roughly 82% of them seen just once; the ten biggest clones take up 1.8%. Baseline was the first blood sampling point, followed by cycle 4 day 1 and cycle 7 day 1. With respect to this clone: Its cognate antigen is unknown.

The TCR sequence derives from an adult with an advanced solid tumor such as melanoma, head and neck, liver or kidney cancer. The sample consisted of CD4+ or CD8+ T cells sorted from blood, taken in a trial of the OX40 agonist ivuxolimab. The chain employs TRBV18 and TRBJ1-3; TRBD1 matches 7 bases. The DNA for the CDR3 is TGTGCCAGCTCACCAAGGGTTGTCAGGGGGAACGGAAACACCATATATTTT. Protein product: CASSPRVVRGNGNTIYF.